This entry features one T cell receptor beta chain sequence. TCRdb re-called the 5' RACE reads and catalogs CDR3 proteins one per entry, DNA excluded. The sample features some 280,000 distinct CDR3 sequences, with roughly 0.4% in its top ten. CDR3 length: 15 residues. Germline lookup yields CDR1 LGHNA and CDR2 YNFKEQ. These data belong to a study of T cells expressing NK-cell markers. This TCR derives from a man between 18 and 29 years old in good health. The sequenced sample was blood T cells: a sorted CD56 or NKG2C T cell subset, CD4+ or CD8+ T cells, or bulk PBMC T cells (not recorded which). The chain recombines TRBV4-2 with TRBJ1-2; TCRdb gives TRBD1 as the D gene, but with no DNA this cannot be confirmed. This CDR3 is CASSQDGDRVDGYTF.